This T cell receptor beta chain appears in the sequencing data of a study of identical twins. TCRdb called the 5' RACE reads again in MiXCR, with one record for every CDR3 protein. The top ten hold around 1.7% of the sample, which has approximately 690,000 distinct CDR3 sequences, 5.5% to 7.5% seen once. This clonotype has a count of ten or more. V lost 0 bases and J lost 0, with 8 bases in between. Germline V lookup: CDR1 DFQATT, CDR2 SNEGSKA (reference sequence). CDR3 length equals 14 residues. The J gene is TRBJ2-5, the V gene TRBV20-1, with D perhaps TRBD2 (5 bases). The source material was naive T cells sorted from blood. This clonotype originated in a young man in good health. CDR3 sequence: CSARELRDQETQYF. CDR3 in DNA: TGCAGTGCTAGAGAGTTGCGGGACCAAGAGACCCAGTACTTC.